The 15 T cell receptor beta chains listed next were all sequenced from one sample in a study of memory CD4+ T cells and cytomegalovirus serostatus. Single viable CD3+CD4+CD8-CD45RO+ cells were sorted as the memory CD4+ T cells. Clones were read by immunoSEQ multiplex PCR, and TCRdb kept only the in-frame ones, dropping some. The table records over 65,000 clones, around four fifths of them present only once. The sequenced sample consisted of memory CD4+ T cells from blood. These receptors all stem from an adult in good health and CMV-seropositive.

The chain couples TRBV5-4 to TRBJ1-5; no reliable D call. Trimming removed 0 bases from V and 7 bases from J, with 8 bases in between. This CDR3 has 13 residues. Germline lookup yields CDR1 SGHNT and CDR2 YYREEE (reference sequence). The chain's CDR3 is CASSLGVTQPQHF. CDR3 nucleotide sequence: TGTGCCAGCAGCTTGGGGGTTACCCAGCCCCAGCATTTT. Full variable domain (remainder filled in from reference TRBV5-4 and TRBJ1-5): ETGVTQSPTHLIKTRGQQVTLRCSSQSGHNTVSWYQQALGQGPQFIFQYYREEENGRGNFPPRFSGLQFPNYSSELNVNALELDDSALYLCASSLGVTQPQHFGDGTRLSIL.

The chain joins TRBV27 to TRBJ2-5, with D unresolved. The V end lost 2 bases, the J end lost 0 bases, and 13 bases lay between the germline ends. This CDR3 comprises 16 residues. Germline V lookup: CDR1 MNHEY, CDR2 SMNVEV (reference sequence). The CDR3: CASSLGPRTNQETQYF. CDR3 DNA: TGTGCCAGCAGTTTAGGACCCCGTACGAACCAAGAGACCCAGTACTTC.

The chain recombines TRBV11-3 with TRBJ2-1, with a possible D match to TRBD1 (5 bases). This CDR3 contains 14 residues. V lost 4 bases to trimming and J lost 7 bases, with 14 bases between them. Germline V lookup: CDR1 SGHNT, CDR2 YENEEA. The CDR3 nucleotides read TGTGCCAGCAGCTCGGCGCAGGGTGGGAATGAGCAGTTCTTC. Protein sequence: CASSSAQGGNEQFF. Together with reference TRBV11-3 and TRBJ2-1, the CDR3 gives the full variable domain: EAGVVQSPRYKIIEKKQPVAFWCNPISGHNTLYWYLQNLGQGPELLIRYENEEAVDDSQLPKDRFSAERLKGVDSTLKIQPAELGDSAVYLCASSSAQGGNEQFFGPGTRLTVL.

This clone was seen only once. The chain joins TRBV18 to TRBJ2-5, with D perhaps matching TRBD2 (6 bases). V was pared by 6 bases and J by 2 bases, with 19 bases between. CDR1 is KGHSH, CDR2 LQKENI, per germline. This CDR3 has 16 amino acids. CDR3 nucleotide sequence: TGTGCCAGCTCGCCAACACCCGGGACTGGTCAAGAGACCCAGTACTTC. Translation gives CASSPTPGTGQETQYF.

This chain's CDR3 is CASDQGGGSGYTF. The CDR3 DNA reads TGTGCCTCGGACCAAGGGGGGGGTAGCGGCTACACCTTC. The chain recombines TRBV30 with TRBJ1-2; a weak D match, TRBD1 (6 bases). The CDR3 runs 13 residues. Trimming left V 7 bases short and J 8 bases short, with 20 bases between. Per germline, CDR1 GTSNPN and CDR2 SVGIG (reference sequence).

The rearrangement uses TRBV5-6 and TRBJ2-5, with 12 bases lining up with TRBD1. Germline loops: CDR1 SGHDT, CDR2 YYEEEE. V trimming: 3 bases; J trimming: 7 bases; junction bases outside the gene matches: 7. The CDR3 spans 15 residues. CDR3 sequence reads: CASSSGTGGGGTQYF. The CDR3 DNA reads TGTGCCAGCAGCTCCGGGACAGGGGGCGGGGGGACCCAGTACTTC.

A few counts support this clone. This rearrangement joins TRBV4-1 to TRBJ1-1, with D possibly TRBD1 on 5 matching bases. Germline CDR1 MGHRA, CDR2 YSYEKL. The CDR3 has 14 residues. The germline V and J ends were trimmed by 8 bases and 1 base, with 14 bases remaining between them. The CDR3 DNA reads as TGCGCCAGCTCACCAGGGTTTCGGAACACTGAAGCTTTCTTT. It specifies CASSPGFRNTEAFF.

This sequence joins TRBV5-1 and TRBJ1-3; 10 nucleotides align to TRBD1. CDR1 is SGHRS, CDR2 YFSETQ, per germline. CDR3 length: 16 amino acids. The V segment lost 4 bases and the J segment 2 bases; nucleotides outside the gene matches: 6. CDR3 nucleotides: TGCGCCAGCAGCCTCCGGACAGGGGGAACTGGAAACACCATATATTTT. Encoded protein: CASSLRTGGTGNTIYF. The variable domain in full, completed from reference TRBV5-1 and TRBJ1-3, reads KAGVTQTPRYLIKTRGQQVTLSCSPISGHRSVSWYQQTPGQGLQFLFEYFSETQRNKGNFPGRFSGRQFSNSRSEMNVSTLELGDSALYLCASSLRTGGTGNTIYFGEGSWLTVV.

The V gene is TRBV10-2, the J gene TRBJ2-7; no firm D call. The V and J ends lost 0 bases and 9 bases respectively, with 9 bases between them. The germline V gene encodes CDR1 WSHSY and CDR2 SAAADI. This CDR3 is 12 amino acids long. The CDR3 here is CASSESDDRQYF. CDR3 nucleotide sequence: TGCGCCAGCAGTGAGTCGGATGACCGGCAGTACTTC.

The chain carries TRBV7-2 and TRBJ2-7; 7 bases are a match to TRBD2. The germline CDR1 and CDR2 sequences are SGHTA and FQGNSA. The V gene end was trimmed by 4 bases and the J gene end by 6 bases; junction bases not matched to a gene: 6. CDR3 length equals 13 residues. CDR3 nucleotide sequence: TGTGCCAGCAGCTCCGGACTAGTTCTCGAGCAGTACTTC. It encodes CASSSGLVLEQYF.

This chain uses TRBV27 with TRBJ1-2; 7 bases map to TRBD1. V shed 5 bases, J shed 2 bases, and the junction held 8 bases outside the gene matches. Germline V gene sequence: CDR1 MNHEY, CDR2 SMNVEV (reference sequence). The CDR3 loop spans 15 amino acids. DNA for the CDR3: TGTGCCAGCAGTACAACCGGGACAGTGAACTATGGCTACACCTTC. It is translated as CASSTTGTVNYGYTF.

The V and J genes are TRBV9 and TRBJ2-5; TRBD2 matches 8 bases. Germline-derived CDR1 and CDR2 are SGDLS and YYNGEE. This CDR3 region has 16 residues. The ends lost 0 bases at V and 4 bases at J; junction bases unmatched: 8. CDR3 DNA sequence: TGTGCCAGCAGCGTAGGAATCAGCGGGAGCCCAGAGACCCAGTACTTC. Translating gives CASSVGISGSPETQYF.

The V gene is TRBV7-2, the J gene TRBJ2-4, with D tentatively TRBD1 (6 bases). The V end was cut by 2 bases, the J end by 2 bases, with 10 bases between. The CDR3 loop spans 15 amino acids. The V gene's germline CDR1 is SGHTA and CDR2 FQGNSA. The CDR3 coding sequence is TGTGCCAGCAGCTTAACAGGGTCCCCCAAAAACATTCAGTACTTC. This encodes CASSLTGSPKNIQYF.

CDR3 region: CASSLRSSPGYTF. The CDR3 bases are TGTGCCAGCAGCTTAAGATCCTCCCCAGGCTACACCTTC. The V call is TRBV11-2, the J call TRBJ1-2, with D hard to call. The germline gives CDR1 SGHAT, CDR2 FQNNGV. Trimming stripped 2 bases from V and 8 bases from J, with 12 bases between. This CDR3 has 13 residues.

This clone showed up just a few times. The chain's CDR3 is CASSARRRDQPQHF. In DNA, the CDR3 is TGTGCCAGCAGTGCAAGACGGAGGGATCAGCCCCAGCATTTT. J is TRBJ1-5 and V is TRBV27; D unclear. The CDR3 is 14 residues long. V shed 5 bases and J shed 5 bases, with 13 bases lying between them. Germline CDR1 reads MNHEY; CDR2 reads SMNVEV (reference sequence).